This T cell receptor beta chain was observed in a study of patients and donors after allogeneic stem cell transplantation. This clonotype has a handful of counts. In TCRdb, the RT-PCR reads were re-called with MiXCR into one record per CDR3 protein. In the table there are about 960,000 distinct CDR3 sequences, roughly 18% of which are singletons. This CDR3 has 16 residues. Germline V gene data show CDR1 as SGDLS and CDR2 as YYNGEE. The junction had 10 bases not matched to a gene; V was cut back by 3 bases and J by 5 bases. Sequencing used blood, either unsorted or a sorted T cell fraction (not recorded which). The V gene is TRBV9, the J gene TRBJ2-2, with 7 bases that match TRBD1. The receptor's source is a human donor who was either an allogeneic HSCT recipient or a stem cell or donor lymphocyte infusion donor (not recorded which). It is not recorded whose cells these are; they may come from a transplant donor. CDR3 loop: CASSAAWDRLTGELFF. The CDR3, as DNA: TGTGCCAGCAGCGCCGCGTGGGACAGATTAACCGGGGAGCTGTTTTTT.